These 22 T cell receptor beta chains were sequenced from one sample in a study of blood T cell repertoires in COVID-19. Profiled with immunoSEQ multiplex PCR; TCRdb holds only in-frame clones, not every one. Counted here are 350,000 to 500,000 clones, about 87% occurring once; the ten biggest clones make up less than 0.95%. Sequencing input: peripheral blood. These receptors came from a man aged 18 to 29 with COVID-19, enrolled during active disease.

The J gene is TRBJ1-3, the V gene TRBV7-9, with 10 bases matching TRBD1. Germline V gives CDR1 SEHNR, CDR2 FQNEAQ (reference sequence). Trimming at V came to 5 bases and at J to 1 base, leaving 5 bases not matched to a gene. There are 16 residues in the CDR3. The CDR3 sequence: CASSRDRGRSGNTIYF. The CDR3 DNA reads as TGTGCCAGCAGCCGAGACAGGGGGCGGTCTGGAAACACCATATATTTT.

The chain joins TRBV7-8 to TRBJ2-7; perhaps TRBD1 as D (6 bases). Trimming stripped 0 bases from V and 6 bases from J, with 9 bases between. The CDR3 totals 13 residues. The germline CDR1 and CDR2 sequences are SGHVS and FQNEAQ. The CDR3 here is CASSLAGAPEQYF. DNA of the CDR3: TGTGCCAGCAGCTTAGCGGGGGCACCCGAGCAGTACTTC.

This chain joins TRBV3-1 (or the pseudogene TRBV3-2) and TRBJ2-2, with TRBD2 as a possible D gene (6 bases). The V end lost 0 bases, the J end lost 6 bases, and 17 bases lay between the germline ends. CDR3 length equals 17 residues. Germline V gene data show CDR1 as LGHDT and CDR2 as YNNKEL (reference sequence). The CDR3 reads CASSQEWDSEKPGELFF. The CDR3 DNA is TGTGCCAGCAGCCAAGAGTGGGACTCCGAAAAGCCCGGGGAGCTGTTTTTT.

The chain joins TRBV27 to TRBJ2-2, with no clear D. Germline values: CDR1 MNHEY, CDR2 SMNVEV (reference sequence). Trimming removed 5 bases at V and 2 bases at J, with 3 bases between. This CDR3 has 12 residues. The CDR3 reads CASSHNTGELFF. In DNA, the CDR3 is TGTGCCAGCAGTCATAACACCGGGGAGCTGTTTTTT.

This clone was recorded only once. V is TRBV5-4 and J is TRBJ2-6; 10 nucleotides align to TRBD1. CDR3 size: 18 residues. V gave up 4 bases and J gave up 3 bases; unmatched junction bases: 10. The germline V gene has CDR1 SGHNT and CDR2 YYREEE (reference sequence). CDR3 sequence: CASSPRTGGGFGANVLTF. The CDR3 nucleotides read TGTGCCAGCAGCCCGAGGACAGGGGGGGGATTTGGGGCCAACGTCCTGACTTTC.

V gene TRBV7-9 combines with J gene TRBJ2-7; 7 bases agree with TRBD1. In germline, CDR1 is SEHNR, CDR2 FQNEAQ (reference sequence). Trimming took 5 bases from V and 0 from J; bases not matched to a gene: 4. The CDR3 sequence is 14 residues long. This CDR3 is CASSPGTVSYEQYF. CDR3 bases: TGTGCCAGCAGCCCTGGGACAGTCTCCTACGAGCAGTACTTC.

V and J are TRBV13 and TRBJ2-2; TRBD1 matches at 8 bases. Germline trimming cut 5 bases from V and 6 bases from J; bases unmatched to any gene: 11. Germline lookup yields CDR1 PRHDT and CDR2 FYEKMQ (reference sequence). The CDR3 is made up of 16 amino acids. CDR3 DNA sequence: TGTGCCAGCAGCCCCTGGACAGGGAGTGTCCCCGGGGAGCTGTTTTTT. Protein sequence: CASSPWTGSVPGELFF.

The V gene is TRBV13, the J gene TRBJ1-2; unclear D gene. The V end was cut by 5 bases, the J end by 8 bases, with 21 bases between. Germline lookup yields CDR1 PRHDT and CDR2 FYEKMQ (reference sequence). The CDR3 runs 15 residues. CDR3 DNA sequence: TGTGCCAGCAGCGTCATTACGGAGTTTCTATGGGGCTACACCTTC. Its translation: CASSVITEFLWGYTF.

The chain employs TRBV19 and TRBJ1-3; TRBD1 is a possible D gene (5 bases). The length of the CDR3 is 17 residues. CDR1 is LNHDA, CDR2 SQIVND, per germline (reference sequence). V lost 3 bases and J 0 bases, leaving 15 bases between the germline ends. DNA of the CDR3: TGTGCCAGTAGTATTGGAGCGACAGCGTACTCTGGAAACACCATATATTTT. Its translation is CASSIGATAYSGNTIYF.

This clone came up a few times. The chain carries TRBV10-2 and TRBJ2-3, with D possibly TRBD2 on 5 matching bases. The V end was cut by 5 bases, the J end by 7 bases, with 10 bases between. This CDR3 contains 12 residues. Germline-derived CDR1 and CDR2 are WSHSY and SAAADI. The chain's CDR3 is CASSIEGNTQYF. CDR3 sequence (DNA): TGCGCCAGCAGTATCGAGGGAAATACGCAGTATTTT.

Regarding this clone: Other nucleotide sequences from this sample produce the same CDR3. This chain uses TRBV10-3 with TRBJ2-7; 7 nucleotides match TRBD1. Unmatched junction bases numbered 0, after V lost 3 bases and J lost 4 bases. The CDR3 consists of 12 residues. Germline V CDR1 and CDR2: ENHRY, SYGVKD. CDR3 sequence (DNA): TGTGCCATCAGTGACAGGGGGTACGAGCAGTACTTC. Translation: CAISDRGYEQYF.

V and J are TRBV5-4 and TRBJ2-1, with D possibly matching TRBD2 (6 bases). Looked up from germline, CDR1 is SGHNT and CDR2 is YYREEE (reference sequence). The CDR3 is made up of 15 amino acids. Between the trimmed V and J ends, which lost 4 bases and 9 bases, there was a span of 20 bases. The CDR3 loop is CASSRKRDSASEQFF. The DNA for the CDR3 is TGTGCCAGCAGCCGGAAACGGGACTCTGCGAGTGAGCAGTTCTTC.

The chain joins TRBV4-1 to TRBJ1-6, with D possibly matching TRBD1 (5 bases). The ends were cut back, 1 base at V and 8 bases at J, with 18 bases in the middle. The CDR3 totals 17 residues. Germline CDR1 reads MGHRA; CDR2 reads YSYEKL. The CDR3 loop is CASSQGLKQAAYSPLHF. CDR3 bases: TGCGCCAGCAGCCAAGGGCTTAAACAGGCGGCGTATTCACCCCTCCACTTT.

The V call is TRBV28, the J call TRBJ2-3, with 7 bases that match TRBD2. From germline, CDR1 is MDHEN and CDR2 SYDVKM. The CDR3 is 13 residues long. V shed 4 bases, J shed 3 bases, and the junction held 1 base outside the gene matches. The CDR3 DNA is TGTGCCAGCAGTTCGGGGGGAACAGATACGCAGTATTTT. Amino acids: CASSSGGTDTQYF.

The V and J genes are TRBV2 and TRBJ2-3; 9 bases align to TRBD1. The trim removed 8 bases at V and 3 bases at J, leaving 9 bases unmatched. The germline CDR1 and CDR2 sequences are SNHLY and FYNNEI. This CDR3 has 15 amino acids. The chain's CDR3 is CASGDRDEGTDTQYF. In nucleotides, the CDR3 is TGTGCCAGCGGGGACAGGGATGAGGGGACAGATACGCAGTATTTT. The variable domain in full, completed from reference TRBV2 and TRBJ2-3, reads EPEVTQTPSHQVTQMGQEVILRCVPISNHLYFYWYRQILGQKVEFLVSFYNNEISEKSEIFDDQFSVERPDGSNFTLKIRSTKLEDSAMYFCASGDRDEGTDTQYFGPGTRLTVL.

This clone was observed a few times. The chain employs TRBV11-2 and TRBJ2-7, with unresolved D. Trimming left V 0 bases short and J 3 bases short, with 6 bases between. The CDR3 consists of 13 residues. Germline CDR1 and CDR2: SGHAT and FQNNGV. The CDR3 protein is CASSLDQVYEQYF. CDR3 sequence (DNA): TGTGCCAGCAGCTTAGACCAGGTCTACGAGCAGTACTTC.

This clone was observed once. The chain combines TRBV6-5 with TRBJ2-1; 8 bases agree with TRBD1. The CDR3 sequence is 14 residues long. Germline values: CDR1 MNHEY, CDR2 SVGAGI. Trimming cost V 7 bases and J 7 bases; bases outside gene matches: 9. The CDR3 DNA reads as TGTGCCAGCAAACCTGACAGGGGTCAAAATGAGCAGTTCTTC. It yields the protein CASKPDRGQNEQFF.

CDR3 sequence: CASSIRSVLAGELFF. The CDR3 DNA sequence: TGTGCCAGTAGTATAAGGAGTGTTTTGGCCGGGGAGCTGTTTTTT. J is TRBJ2-2 and V is TRBV19; D not resolved. Trimming cost V 2 bases and J 6 bases, with 13 bases left between them. Germline V gives CDR1 LNHDA, CDR2 SQIVND (reference sequence). CDR3 size: 15 residues. Variable domain in full (rest from reference TRBV19 and TRBJ2-2): DGGITQSPKYLFRKEGQNVTLSCEQNLNHDAMYWYRQDPGQGLRLIYYSQIVNDFQKGDIAEGYSVSREKKESFPLTVTSAQKNPTAFYLCASSIRSVLAGELFFGEGSRLTVL.

The CDR3 reads CASIRQGENTEAFF. CDR3 coding DNA: TGTGCCAGTATTCGACAGGGCGAGAACACTGAAGCTTTCTTT. The genes are TRBV19 and TRBJ1-1, with 7 bases identical to TRBD1. V trimming: 7 bases; J trimming: 1 base; junction bases outside the gene matches: 6. CDR1 is LNHDA and CDR2 is SQIVND in the germline V gene (reference sequence). The CDR3 totals 14 residues.

The CDR3 here is CASSPGTGATYNEQFF. In DNA, the CDR3 is TGCGCCAGCAGCCCAGGGACAGGGGCCACCTACAATGAGCAGTTCTTC. The chain has TRBV5-1 and TRBJ2-1; 10 bases fit TRBD1. CDR1 SGHRS and CDR2 YFSETQ come from the germline V gene. The CDR3 totals 16 residues. The V gene end was trimmed by 4 bases and the J gene end by 2 bases; junction bases not matched to a gene: 6.

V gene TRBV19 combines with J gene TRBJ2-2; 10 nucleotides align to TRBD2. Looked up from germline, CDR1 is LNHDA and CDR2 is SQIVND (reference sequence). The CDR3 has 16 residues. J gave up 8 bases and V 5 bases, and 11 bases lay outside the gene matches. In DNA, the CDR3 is TGTGCCAGTAGTCCCAGCGGGAGGGCCGGGAATGGGGAGCTGTTTTTT. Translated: CASSPSGRAGNGELFF. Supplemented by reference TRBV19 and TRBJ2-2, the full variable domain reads DGGITQSPKYLFRKEGQNVTLSCEQNLNHDAMYWYRQDPGQGLRLIYYSQIVNDFQKGDIAEGYSVSREKKESFPLTVTSAQKNPTAFYLCASSPSGRAGNGELFFGEGSRLTVL.

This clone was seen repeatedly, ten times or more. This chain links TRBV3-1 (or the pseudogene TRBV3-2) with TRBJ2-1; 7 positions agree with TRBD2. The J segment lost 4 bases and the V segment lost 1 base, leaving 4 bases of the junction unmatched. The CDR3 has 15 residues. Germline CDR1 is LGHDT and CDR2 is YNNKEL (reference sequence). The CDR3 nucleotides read TGTGCCAGCAGCCAAGGCATCGGGGGGTACAATGAGCAGTTCTTC. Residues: CASSQGIGGYNEQFF.